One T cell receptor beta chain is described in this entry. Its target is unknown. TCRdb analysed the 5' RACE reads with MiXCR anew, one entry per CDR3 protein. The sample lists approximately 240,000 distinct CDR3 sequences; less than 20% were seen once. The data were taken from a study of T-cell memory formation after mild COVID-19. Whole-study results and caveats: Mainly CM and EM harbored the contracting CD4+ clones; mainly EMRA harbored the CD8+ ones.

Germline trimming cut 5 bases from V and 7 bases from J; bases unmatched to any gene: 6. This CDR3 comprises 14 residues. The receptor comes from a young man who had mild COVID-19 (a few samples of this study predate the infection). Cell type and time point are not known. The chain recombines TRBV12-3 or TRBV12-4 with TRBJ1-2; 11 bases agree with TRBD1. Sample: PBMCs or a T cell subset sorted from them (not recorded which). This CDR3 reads CASSRDRGKGGYTF. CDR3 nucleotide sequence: TGTGCCAGCAGTCGGGACAGGGGGAAAGGTGGCTACACCTTC.